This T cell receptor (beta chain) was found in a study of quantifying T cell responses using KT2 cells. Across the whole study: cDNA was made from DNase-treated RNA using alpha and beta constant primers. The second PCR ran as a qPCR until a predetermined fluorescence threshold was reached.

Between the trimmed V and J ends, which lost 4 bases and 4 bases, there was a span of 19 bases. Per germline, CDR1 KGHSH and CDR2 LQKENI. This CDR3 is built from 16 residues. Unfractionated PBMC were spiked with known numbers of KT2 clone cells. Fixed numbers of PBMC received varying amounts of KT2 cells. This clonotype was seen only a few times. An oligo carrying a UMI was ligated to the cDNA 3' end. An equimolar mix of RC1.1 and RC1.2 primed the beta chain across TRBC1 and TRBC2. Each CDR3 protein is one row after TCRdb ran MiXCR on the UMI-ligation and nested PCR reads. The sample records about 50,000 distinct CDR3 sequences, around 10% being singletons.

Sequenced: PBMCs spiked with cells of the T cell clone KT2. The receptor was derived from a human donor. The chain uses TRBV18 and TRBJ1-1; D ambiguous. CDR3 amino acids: CASSLGSGVKGTEAFF. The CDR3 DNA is TGTGCCAGCTCACTTGGTTCCGGGGTGAAGGGCACTGAAGCTTTCTTT.